This paragraph covers one TCR beta chain sequence. Sequencing used immunoSEQ multiplex PCR; TCRdb keeps in-frame clones, though not all of them. The table records 80,000 or so clones, more than 90% of them present only once. This entry belongs to a study of technical replicates of blood from several donors. The specimen sequenced was T cells isolated from PBMCs. The receptor was isolated from a human donor in good health.

CDR3 coding DNA: TGTGCCAGTAACTCAGAGTTGTCTAGCGGGAATCGGGGGACCCAGTACTTC. This gives the protein CASNSELSSGNRGTQYF. The chain combines TRBV19 with TRBJ2-5, with 9 bases aligning to TRBD2. CDR1 LNHDA and CDR2 SQIVND come from the germline V gene (reference sequence). This CDR3 is 17 amino acids long. Trimming cost V 7 bases and J 7 bases; bases outside gene matches: 19.